Listed below are T cell receptor beta chains from one sample, sequenced in a study of blood T cell repertoires in COVID-19. Using immunoSEQ multiplex PCR, the repertoire was profiled, and TCRdb retains in-frame clones only, with some absent. The sample shows fewer than 300,000 clones, around 89% of them seen only once. The sequencing input was PBMCs or T cells enriched from blood (not recorded which). All receptors derive from a woman aged 40 to 50 with acute COVID-19. Both conserved end residues are part of each CDR3. D genes are given only for firm matches. Clone size, where shown, is once, few, many, or a class for clones that have expanded.

clone_size: .
j_call: TRBJ1-1
v_call: TRBV28
d_call: TRBD1
cdr3_aa: CASSWDREAFF
cdr3_nt: TGTGCCAGCTCCTGGGACAGGGAAGCTTTCTTT

clone_size: .
j_call: TRBJ2-1
v_call: TRBV18
d_call: TRBD2
cdr3_aa: CASSPLRLGEGSYNEQFF
cdr3_nt: TGTGCCAGCTCACCTCTCCGGTTGGGGGAGGGCTCCTACAATGAGCAGTTCTTC

clone_size: .
j_call: TRBJ2-7
v_call: TRBV7-8
d_call: .
cdr3_aa: CASSLVYGLYEQYF
cdr3_nt: TGTGCCAGCAGCTTAGTTTATGGGCTCTACGAGCAGTACTTC

clone_size: .
j_call: TRBJ1-5
v_call: TRBV30
d_call: TRBD1
cdr3_aa: CAWSETGHGNQPQHF
cdr3_nt: TGTGCCTGGAGCGAGACAGGGCATGGCAATCAGCCCCAGCATTTT

clone_size: .
j_call: TRBJ2-7
v_call: TRBV9
d_call: .
cdr3_aa: CASSARDTYEQYF
cdr3_nt: TGTGCCAGCAGCGCCAGGGACACCTACGAGCAGTACTTC

clone_size: .
j_call: TRBJ1-5
v_call: TRBV20-1
d_call: .
cdr3_aa: CSASSPTGSNQPQHF
cdr3_nt: TGCAGTGCTAGTTCACCCACAGGGAGCAATCAGCCCCAGCATTTT

clone_size: .
j_call: TRBJ1-1
v_call: TRBV12-3/TRBV12-4
d_call: .
cdr3_aa: CASSQQNSEAFF
cdr3_nt: TGTGCCAGCAGCCAACAAAACAGTGAAGCTTTCTTT

clone_size: .
j_call: TRBJ1-5
v_call: TRBV10-2
d_call: .
cdr3_aa: CATSGDRAYQPQHF
cdr3_nt: TGCGCCACCTCAGGAGACAGAGCTTATCAGCCCCAGCATTTT

clone_size: few
j_call: TRBJ2-2
v_call: TRBV6-5
d_call: TRBD2
cdr3_aa: CASFYGGGNTGELFF
cdr3_nt: TGTGCCAGCTTTTACGGCGGGGGGAACACCGGGGAGCTGTTTTTT

clone_size: few
j_call: TRBJ1-2
v_call: TRBV28
d_call: TRBD1
cdr3_aa: CASSPGTGNYGYTF
cdr3_nt: TGTGCCAGCAGCCCCGGGACAGGCAACTATGGCTACACCTTC

clone_size: .
j_call: TRBJ2-3
v_call: TRBV24-1
d_call: .
cdr3_aa: CATSDLLADTQYF
cdr3_nt: TGTGCCACCAGTGACCTCCTAGCGGATACGCAGTATTTT

clone_size: .
j_call: TRBJ1-2
v_call: TRBV9
d_call: .
cdr3_aa: CASSPNLNYGYTF
cdr3_nt: TGTGCCAGCAGCCCGAACCTAAACTATGGCTACACCTTC

clone_size: .
j_call: TRBJ1-1
v_call: TRBV28
d_call: .
cdr3_aa: CASSSSENTEAFF
cdr3_nt: TGTGCCAGCAGTTCTAGCGAGAACACTGAAGCTTTCTTT

clone_size: .
j_call: TRBJ1-6
v_call: TRBV9
d_call: .
cdr3_aa: CASSVEINSPLHF
cdr3_nt: TGTGCCAGCAGCGTGGAGATAAATTCACCCCTCCACTTT

clone_size: .
j_call: TRBJ2-7
v_call: TRBV6-4
d_call: TRBD1
cdr3_aa: CASSNQQGTYEQYF
cdr3_nt: TGTGCCAGCAGTAACCAACAGGGGACCTACGAGCAGTACTTC

clone_size: .
j_call: TRBJ1-1
v_call: TRBV6-5
d_call: .
cdr3_aa: CASTKQGLGTEAFF
cdr3_nt: TGTGCCAGCACCAAACAGGGTTTGGGCACTGAAGCTTTCTTT

clone_size: .
j_call: TRBJ1-5
v_call: TRBV2
d_call: .
cdr3_aa: CASKKDSFNQPQHF
cdr3_nt: TGTGCCAGCAAGAAGGACAGTTTCAATCAGCCCCAGCATTTT

clone_size: .
j_call: TRBJ2-1
v_call: TRBV5-1
d_call: .
cdr3_aa: CASSFSLAVNEQFF
cdr3_nt: TGCGCCAGCAGCTTTTCACTAGCCGTCAATGAGCAGTTCTTC

clone_size: once
j_call: TRBJ2-4
v_call: TRBV7-2
d_call: TRBD1
cdr3_aa: CASSYPGQGAIQYF
cdr3_nt: TGTGCCAGCAGCTACCCGGGACAGGGGGCCATTCAGTACTTC

clone_size: .
j_call: TRBJ1-1
v_call: TRBV18
d_call: .
cdr3_aa: CASSPINGNTEAFF
cdr3_nt: TGTGCCAGCTCACCAATCAACGGGAACACTGAAGCTTTCTTT

clone_size: .
j_call: TRBJ1-1
v_call: TRBV10-2
d_call: TRBD1
cdr3_aa: CASLGFRDRGREAFF
cdr3_nt: TGCGCCAGTCTGGGATTCCGGGACAGGGGGCGCGAAGCTTTCTTT

clone_size: .
j_call: TRBJ2-6
v_call: TRBV2
d_call: TRBD1
cdr3_aa: CASSYRGPSSGANVLTF
cdr3_nt: TGTGCCAGCAGCTACAGGGGGCCATCCTCTGGGGCCAACGTCCTGACTTTC

clone_size: .
j_call: TRBJ2-3
v_call: TRBV29-1
d_call: .
cdr3_aa: CSVTDSFRTDTQYF
cdr3_nt: TGCAGCGTGACGGACAGTTTCCGCACAGATACGCAGTATTTT

clone_size: .
j_call: TRBJ2-1
v_call: TRBV4-1
d_call: TRBD2
cdr3_aa: CASSQALAGGVGNEQFF
cdr3_nt: TGCGCCAGCAGCCAAGCATTAGCGGGAGGGGTTGGCAATGAGCAGTTCTTC

clone_size: .
j_call: TRBJ1-2
v_call: TRBV19
d_call: TRBD1
cdr3_aa: CASVRDSGNYGYTF
cdr3_nt: TGTGCCAGCGTCCGGGACAGCGGAAACTATGGCTACACCTTC

clone_size: .
j_call: TRBJ2-1
v_call: TRBV7-6
d_call: TRBD2
cdr3_aa: CASSLATSAYNEQFF
cdr3_nt: TGTGCCAGCAGCTTAGCGACTAGCGCCTACAATGAGCAGTTCTTC

clone_size: .
j_call: TRBJ1-1
v_call: TRBV5-1
d_call: .
cdr3_aa: CASSISLGMNTEAFF
cdr3_nt: TGCGCCAGCAGCATCTCCCTAGGAATGAACACTGAAGCTTTCTTT

clone_size: .
j_call: TRBJ2-6
v_call: TRBV19
d_call: .
cdr3_aa: CASSQRLIPGQFSSGANVLTF
cdr3_nt: TGTGCCAGTAGTCAACGACTTATACCCGGACAGTTTAGCTCTGGGGCCAACGTCCTGACTTTC

clone_size: .
j_call: TRBJ2-1
v_call: TRBV7-7
d_call: .
cdr3_aa: CASSQDWSSYNEQFF
cdr3_nt: TGTGCTAGCAGCCAAGACTGGTCCTCCTACAATGAGCAGTTCTTC

clone_size: .
j_call: TRBJ2-1
v_call: TRBV19
d_call: .
cdr3_aa: CASSPSGQWGNEQFF
cdr3_nt: TGTGCCAGTAGCCCTAGCGGACAGTGGGGCAATGAGCAGTTCTTC

clone_size: .
j_call: TRBJ2-3
v_call: TRBV28
d_call: TRBD1
cdr3_aa: CATTPGQGRADTQYF
cdr3_nt: TGTGCCACCACGCCGGGACAGGGGAGAGCAGATACGCAGTATTTT

clone_size: .
j_call: TRBJ2-1
v_call: TRBV9
d_call: .
cdr3_aa: CASSVGGSLHEQFF
cdr3_nt: TGTGCCAGCAGCGTAGGCGGCAGCCTCCATGAGCAGTTCTTC

clone_size: .
j_call: TRBJ1-4
v_call: TRBV5-1
d_call: TRBD1
cdr3_aa: CASRDRATNEKLFF
cdr3_nt: TGCGCCAGCCGGGACAGGGCAACTAATGAAAAACTGTTTTTT

clone_size: .
j_call: TRBJ2-1
v_call: TRBV20-1
d_call: TRBD2
cdr3_aa: CSASREGSYNEQFF
cdr3_nt: TGCAGTGCTAGTCGGGAGGGCTCCTACAATGAGCAGTTCTTC

clone_size: few
j_call: TRBJ2-7
v_call: TRBV4-1
d_call: .
cdr3_aa: CASSQDLSGSREQYF
cdr3_nt: TGCGCCAGCAGCCAAGATCTCTCGGGTTCGAGGGAGCAGTACTTC

clone_size: .
j_call: TRBJ1-1
v_call: TRBV27
d_call: TRBD1
cdr3_aa: CASSLRQGGSRAFF
cdr3_nt: TGTGCCAGCAGTTTGAGGCAGGGGGGCAGTAGAGCTTTCTTT

clone_size: .
j_call: TRBJ1-1
v_call: TRBV3-1/TRBV3-2
d_call: TRBD1
cdr3_aa: CASSLPDRGNTEAFF
cdr3_nt: TGTGCCAGCAGCCTTCCGGACAGGGGGAACACTGAAGCTTTCTTT

clone_size: .
j_call: TRBJ1-3
v_call: TRBV2
d_call: .
cdr3_aa: CASSPDRHSGNTIYF
cdr3_nt: TGTGCCAGCAGTCCCGACAGACACTCTGGAAACACCATATATTTT

clone_size: .
j_call: TRBJ1-5
v_call: TRBV4-1
d_call: TRBD1
cdr3_aa: CASSQYYLGQNIQPQHF
cdr3_nt: TGCGCCAGCAGCCAATATTATTTGGGACAGAATATTCAGCCCCAGCATTTT